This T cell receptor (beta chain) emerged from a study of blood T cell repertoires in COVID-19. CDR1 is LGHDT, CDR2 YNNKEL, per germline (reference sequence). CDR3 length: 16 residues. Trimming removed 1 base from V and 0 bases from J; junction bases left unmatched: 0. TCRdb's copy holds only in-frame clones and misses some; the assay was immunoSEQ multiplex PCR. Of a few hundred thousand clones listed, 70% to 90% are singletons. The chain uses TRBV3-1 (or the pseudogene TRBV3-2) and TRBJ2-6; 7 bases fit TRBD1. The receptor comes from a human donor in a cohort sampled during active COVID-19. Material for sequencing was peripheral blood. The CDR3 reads CASSQAGGSGANVLTF. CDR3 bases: TGTGCCAGCAGCCAAGCAGGGGGCTCTGGGGCCAACGTCCTGACTTTC.